Listed here are 20 T cell receptor beta chains from one sample, sequenced in a study of blood T cells in healthy people across ages. Then a second PCR, running about 7 to 11 cycles, was carried out with a sample-barcoded 5' primer and a J-beta primer mix. TCRdb used MiXCR to reprocess the 5' RACE reads, holding one entry per CDR3 protein. This sample has hundreds of thousands of distinct CDR3 sequences, with approximately 21% found just once. Sample: blood. The source is an older man in good health.

This clonotype was counted once. The chain uses TRBV14 and TRBJ1-2; 7 bases line up with TRBD1. This CDR3 comprises 14 residues. Germline CDR1 reads SGHDN; CDR2 reads FVKESK. J lost 5 bases, V lost 1 base, and 4 bases had no gene match. The CDR3 DNA reads TGTGCCAGCAGCCAAGGTCCACAGGGGTATGGCTACACCTTC. Amino acids: CASSQGPQGYGYTF.

This clonotype was detected a few times. The rearrangement joins TRBV28 to TRBJ2-4; D assignment may be TRBD1 or TRBD2 (5 bases each). This CDR3 spans 14 amino acids. V lost 7 bases and J lost 9, with 19 bases in between. Germline-derived CDR1 and CDR2 are MDHEN and SYDVKM. The CDR3 DNA reads TGTGCCAGCACCCTGAGGGGTACCGGAAGCATTCAGTACTTC. This gives the protein CASTLRGTGSIQYF.

In its sample, this clonotype was seen many times. The rearrangement links TRBV20-1 to TRBJ2-3; 7 bases line up with TRBD1. CDR1 is DFQATT, CDR2 SNEGSKA, per germline (reference sequence). The CDR3 is 12 residues long. Germline trimming cut 6 bases from V and 0 bases from J; bases unmatched to any gene: 0. The DNA of the CDR3 is TGCAGTGCGGGACAGAGCACAGATACGCAGTATTTT. Translation: CSAGQSTDTQYF.

Many counts were recorded for this clonotype. The V gene is TRBV5-1, the J gene TRBJ1-2, with D possibly being TRBD1 (5 bases). The V and J ends lost 0 bases and 3 bases respectively, with 9 bases between them. Germline lookup yields CDR1 SGHRS and CDR2 YFSETQ. This CDR3 comprises 14 residues. The CDR3 protein is CASSLAGNDYGYTF. Here the CDR3 DNA reads TGCGCCAGCAGCTTGGCAGGGAACGACTATGGCTACACCTTC.

This clonotype was observed a handful of times. The J gene is TRBJ2-7, the V gene TRBV28; 12 positions agree with TRBD2. Trimming at V came to 6 bases and at J to 0 bases, leaving 15 bases not matched to a gene. The CDR3 extends over 19 amino acids. Germline loops: CDR1 MDHEN, CDR2 SYDVKM. CDR3 DNA: TGTGCCAGCAGCCCCGGACTAGCGGGACCAACAATCTACTCCTACGAGCAGTACTTC. Its protein is CASSPGLAGPTIYSYEQYF.

This clonotype was seen a few times. This rearrangement joins TRBV10-2 to TRBJ2-7; 13 bases align to TRBD2. Trimming cost V 3 bases and J 3 bases; bases outside gene matches: 8. Germline V lookup: CDR1 WSHSY, CDR2 SAAADI. The CDR3 extends over 17 amino acids. The CDR3 sequence: CASSDVMGLAGNYEQYF. The CDR3 DNA follows: TGCGCCAGCAGTGACGTGATGGGACTAGCGGGGAACTACGAGCAGTACTTC.

This clonotype was found a few times. This chain joins TRBV12-3 or TRBV12-4 and TRBJ2-5; perhaps TRBD2 as D (7 bases). With 3 bases removed from V and 5 bases from J, the gap between germline ends came to 13 bases. This CDR3 is 14 amino acids long. In nucleotides, the CDR3 is TGTGCCAGCAGTTTCCACAGGGAGGGGGAGACCCAGTACTTC. Its translation: CASSFHREGETQYF.

The genes are TRBV6-2 or TRBV6-3 and TRBJ2-1; D uncertain. Germline V gene data show CDR1 as MNHEY and CDR2 as SVGEGT. This CDR3 is 15 amino acids long. The V gene lost 0 bases and the J gene lost 6 bases, with 12 bases spanning the gap. CDR3 nucleotides: TGTGCCAGCAGTTACTCAGGGCTCCTTGGCAATGAGCAGTTCTTC. Translating gives CASSYSGLLGNEQFF.

This clonotype was seen ten or more times. This chain joins TRBV5-4 and TRBJ2-6, with D unclear. Deletions cut 1 base from V and 0 bases from J, with 5 bases between. The CDR3 extends over 15 amino acids. CDR1 SGHNT and CDR2 YYREEE come from the germline V gene (reference sequence). The CDR3 loop reads CASSLQDSGANVLTF. CDR3 nucleotide sequence: TGTGCCAGCAGCTTGCAAGACTCTGGGGCCAACGTCCTGACTTTC. The entire variable domain, with the rest obtained from reference TRBV5-4 and TRBJ2-6, is as follows: ETGVTQSPTHLIKTRGQQVTLRCSSQSGHNTVSWYQQALGQGPQFIFQYYREEENGRGNFPPRFSGLQFPNYSSELNVNALELDDSALYLCASSLQDSGANVLTFGAGSRLTVL.

This clonotype was observed a few times. This CDR3 reads CASSGSGTLVRTQYF. CDR3 DNA sequence: TGTGCCAGCAGTGGATCCGGGACCCTGGTTCGTACGCAGTATTTT. The rearrangement links TRBV27 to TRBJ2-3, with D perhaps given as TRBD1 or TRBD2 (5 bases each). The CDR3 is made up of 15 amino acids. The germline V gene has CDR1 MNHEY and CDR2 SMNVEV (reference sequence). The V end was cut by 5 bases, the J end by 8 bases, with 20 bases between.

This clonotype has just a few counts. This chain uses TRBV20-1 with TRBJ2-7; TRBD1 is a possible D gene (6 bases). This CDR3 has 14 residues. The V and J ends lost 0 bases and 5 bases respectively, with 14 bases between them. The germline CDR1 and CDR2 sequences are DFQATT and SNEGSKA (reference sequence). CDR3 coding DNA: TGCAGTGCTAGAGATTACAGGGTCTATAACGAGCAGTACTTC. Translation gives CSARDYRVYNEQYF.

This clonotype was observed a single time. CDR3 bases: TGTGCCAGCACCCTCGGGGGTAGCGGGAGATCGACCGGGGAGCTGTTTTTT. It yields the protein CASTLGGSGRSTGELFF. This sequence joins TRBV28 and TRBJ2-2; 9 nucleotides line up with TRBD2. This CDR3 comprises 17 residues. The V gene's germline CDR1 is MDHEN and CDR2 SYDVKM. Losses at the gene ends were 7 bases for V and 5 bases for J; bases not matched to a gene: 14. The full variable domain, its missing parts supplied by reference TRBV28 and TRBJ2-2, is DVKVTQSSRYLVKRTGEKVFLECVQDMDHENMFWYRQDPGLGLRLIYFSYDVKMKEKGDIPEGYSVSREKKERFSLILESASTNQTSMYLCASTLGGSGRSTGELFFGEGSRLTVL.

This clonotype was seen ten or more times. The rearrangement links TRBV20-1 to TRBJ2-7, with TRBD1 matching over 8 bases. Looked up from germline, CDR1 is DFQATT and CDR2 is SNEGSKA (reference sequence). The CDR3 is 14 residues long. V lost 4 bases to trimming and J lost 3 bases; unmatched junction nucleotides: 8. This CDR3 is CSAIRQGIIYEQYF. CDR3 sequence (DNA): TGCAGTGCTATCCGACAGGGGATTATCTACGAGCAGTACTTC.

This clonotype was detected a few times. V usage is TRBV10-3 and J usage is TRBJ1-3, with D possibly TRBD1 on 6 matching bases. The CDR3 covers 14 residues. Trimming left V 5 bases short and J 4 bases short, with 12 bases between. The germline gives CDR1 ENHRY, CDR2 SYGVKD. CDR3 amino acids: CAISRGQSGNTIYF. The CDR3 DNA reads as TGTGCCATCAGTCGGGGGCAATCAGGAAACACCATATATTTT.

This clonotype was counted only a few times. The chain employs TRBV20-1 and TRBJ2-5; D is ambiguous. Germline V CDR1 and CDR2: DFQATT, SNEGSKA (reference sequence). The CDR3 sequence is 12 residues long. V lost 6 bases, J lost 1 base, and 9 bases lay in between. CDR3 sequence: CSATATQETQYF. CDR3 coding DNA: TGCAGTGCAACAGCGACCCAAGAGACCCAGTACTTC.

This clonotype occurred a few times. CDR3 amino acids: CASSSQLGLAKNIQYF. The CDR3 DNA is TGTGCCAGCAGCTCCCAGCTGGGTTTAGCCAAAAACATTCAGTACTTC. The chain uses TRBV7-6 and TRBJ2-4; D is undetermined. CDR1 is SGHVS and CDR2 is FNYEAQ in the germline V gene. The CDR3 has 16 residues. Trimming removed 4 bases from V and 0 bases from J, with 13 bases in between.

This clonotype was detected only a few times. The DNA of the CDR3 is TGTGCCAGCAGCCGATGGGACAGGGGCTACGAGCAGTACTTC. Translated: CASSRWDRGYEQYF. The V gene is TRBV5-6, the J gene TRBJ2-7; 10 bases fit TRBD1. This CDR3 is built from 14 residues. V shed 4 bases, J shed 3 bases, and the junction held 4 bases outside the gene matches. Germline V gives CDR1 SGHDT, CDR2 YYEEEE.

This chain uses TRBV29-1 with TRBJ2-3; unclear D gene. CDR1 is SQVTM, CDR2 ANQGSEA, per germline. The V gene lost 4 bases and the J gene lost 4 bases, with 12 bases spanning the gap. The CDR3 covers 13 residues. CDR3 nucleotides: TGCAGCGTTGTGGGTCGTACCGCAGATACGCAGTATTTT. This translates into CSVVGRTADTQYF.

In this sample, this clonotype turned up many times. The chain has TRBV4-2 and TRBJ2-7, with 8 bases aligning to TRBD2. CDR3 length: 15 amino acids. The V gene end was trimmed by 2 bases and the J gene end by 7 bases; junction bases not matched to a gene: 10. Germline values: CDR1 LGHNA, CDR2 YNFKEQ. The CDR3 spells CASSQTSGLDVEQYF. The CDR3 DNA is TGTGCCAGCAGCCAAACCTCGGGACTAGACGTTGAGCAGTACTTC.

The genes are TRBV29-1 and TRBJ2-5; D is undetermined. The DNA end favors TRBJ2-7, so the J call may be wrong. The germline V gene has CDR1 SQVTM and CDR2 ANQGSEA. The CDR3 totals 12 residues. The DNA for the CDR3 is TGCAGCGTTGAAGAAGGAAGGCACGAGCAGTACTTC. Translation: CSVEEGRHEQYF.